A single TCR beta chain is shown here with its context. Authors' analysis steps: From reference gene primer amplification, estimates of nucleated cell counts were derived. Libraries were prepared by immunoSEQ multiplex PCR; TCRdb keeps only in-frame clonotypes and omits some of them. V and J calls and clone size are copied from that table; D and trimming were computed from the DNA. The repertoire includes about 150,000 clones, 70% to 90% of them detected once, and roughly 3% sits in the top ten. The V and J ends lost 3 bases and 5 bases, in that order; junction bases with no gene match: 10. The germline gives CDR1 LNHDA, CDR2 SQIVND (reference sequence). CDR3 length equals 16 residues. The data stem from a study of blood T cell repertoires in COVID-19.

The sequence derives from a man in his sixties or seventies with acute or convalescent COVID-19. The sample comprised peripheral blood. This chain connects TRBV19 to TRBJ1-5; 7 nucleotides line up with TRBD1. The CDR3 here is CASSIGSYRGDQPQHF. The CDR3, as DNA: TGTGCCAGTAGTATCGGATCCTACAGGGGCGATCAGCCCCAGCATTTT.